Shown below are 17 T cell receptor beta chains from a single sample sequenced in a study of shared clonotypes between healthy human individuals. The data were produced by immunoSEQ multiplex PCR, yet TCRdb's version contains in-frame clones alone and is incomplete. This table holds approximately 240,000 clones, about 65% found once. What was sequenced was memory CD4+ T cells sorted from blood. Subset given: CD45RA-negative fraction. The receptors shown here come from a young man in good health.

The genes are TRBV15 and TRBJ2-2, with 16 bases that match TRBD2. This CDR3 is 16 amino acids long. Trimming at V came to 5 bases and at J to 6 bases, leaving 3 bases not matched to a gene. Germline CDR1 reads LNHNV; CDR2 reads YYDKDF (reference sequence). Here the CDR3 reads CATSGTSGREAGELFF. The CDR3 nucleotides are TGTGCCACCAGCGGGACTAGCGGGAGGGAGGCCGGGGAGCTGTTTTTT.

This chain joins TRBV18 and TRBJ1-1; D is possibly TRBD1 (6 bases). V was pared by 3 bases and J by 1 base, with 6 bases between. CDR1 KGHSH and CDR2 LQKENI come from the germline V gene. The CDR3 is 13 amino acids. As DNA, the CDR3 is TGTGCCAGCTCACCGGGACAGAACACTGAAGCTTTCTTT. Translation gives CASSPGQNTEAFF.

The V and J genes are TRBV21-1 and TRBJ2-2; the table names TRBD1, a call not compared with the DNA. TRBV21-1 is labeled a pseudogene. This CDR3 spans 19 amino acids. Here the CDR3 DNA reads TGTGCCAGCAGCATGGGGCTGGCTCTGACAGGGACGAACACCGGGGAGCTGTTTTTT. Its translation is CASSMGLALTGTNTGELFF.

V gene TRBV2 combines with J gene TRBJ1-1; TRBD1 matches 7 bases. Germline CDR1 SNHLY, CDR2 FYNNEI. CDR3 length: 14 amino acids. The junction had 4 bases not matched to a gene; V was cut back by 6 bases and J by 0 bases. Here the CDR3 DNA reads TGTGCCAGCAGGGGGGACAGAGTGAACACTGAAGCTTTCTTT. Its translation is CASRGDRVNTEAFF.

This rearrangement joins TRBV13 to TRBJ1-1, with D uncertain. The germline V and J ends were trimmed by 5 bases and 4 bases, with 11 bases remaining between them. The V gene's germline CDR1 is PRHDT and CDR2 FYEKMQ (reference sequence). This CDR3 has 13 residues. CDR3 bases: TGTGCCAGCAGCGCCCGCCAATTCACTGAAGCTTTCTTT. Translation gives CASSARQFTEAFF.

The CDR3 sequence: CASSPRTGGPYEQYF. The CDR3 bases are TGTGCCAGTAGTCCAAGGACAGGGGGCCCCTACGAGCAGTACTTC. The genes are TRBV19 and TRBJ2-7; 11 bases map to TRBD1. Germline CDR1 is LNHDA and CDR2 is SQIVND (reference sequence). Losses at the gene ends were 5 bases for V and 2 bases for J; bases not matched to a gene: 5. CDR3 length: 15 residues. Looking up the rest from reference TRBV19 and TRBJ2-7 gives the full variable domain: DGGITQSPKYLFRKEGQNVTLSCEQNLNHDAMYWYRQDPGQGLRLIYYSQIVNDFQKGDIAEGYSVSREKKESFPLTVTSAQKNPTAFYLCASSPRTGGPYEQYFGPGTRLTVT.

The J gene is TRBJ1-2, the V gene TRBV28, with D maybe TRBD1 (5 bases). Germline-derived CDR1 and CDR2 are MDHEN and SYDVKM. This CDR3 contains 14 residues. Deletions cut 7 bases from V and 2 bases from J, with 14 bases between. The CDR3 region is CASNPADRNYGYTF. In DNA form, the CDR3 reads TGTGCCAGCAACCCCGCAGACAGAAACTATGGCTACACCTTC.

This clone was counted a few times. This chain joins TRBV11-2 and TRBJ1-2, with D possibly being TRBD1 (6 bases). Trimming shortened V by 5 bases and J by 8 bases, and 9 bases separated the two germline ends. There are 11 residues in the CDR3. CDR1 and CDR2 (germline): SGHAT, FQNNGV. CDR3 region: CASSTQGGYTF. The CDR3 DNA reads TGTGCCAGCAGCACACAGGGAGGCTACACCTTC.

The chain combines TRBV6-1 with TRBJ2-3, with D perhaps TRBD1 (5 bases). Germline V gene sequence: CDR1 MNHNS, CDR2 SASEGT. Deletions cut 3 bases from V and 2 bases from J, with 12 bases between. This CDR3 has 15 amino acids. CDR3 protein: CASSDPGRVTDTQYF. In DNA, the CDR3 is TGTGCCAGCAGTGATCCAGGGCGAGTCACAGATACGCAGTATTTT.

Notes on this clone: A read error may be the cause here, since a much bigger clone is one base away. The CDR3 loop is CASSLVGMGKETQYF. The CDR3 bases are TGCGCCAGCAGCTTGGTCGGGATGGGGAAAGAGACCCAGTACTTC. The V and J genes are TRBV5-1 and TRBJ2-5, with D possibly matching TRBD2 (5 bases). This CDR3 is 15 amino acids long. Trimming shortened V by 0 bases and J by 3 bases, and 12 bases separated the two germline ends. Germline lookup yields CDR1 SGHRS and CDR2 YFSETQ. Looking up the rest from reference TRBV5-1 and TRBJ2-5 gives the full variable domain: KAGVTQTPRYLIKTRGQQVTLSCSPISGHRSVSWYQQTPGQGLQFLFEYFSETQRNKGNFPGRFSGRQFSNSRSEMNVSTLELGDSALYLCASSLVGMGKETQYFGPGTRLLVL.

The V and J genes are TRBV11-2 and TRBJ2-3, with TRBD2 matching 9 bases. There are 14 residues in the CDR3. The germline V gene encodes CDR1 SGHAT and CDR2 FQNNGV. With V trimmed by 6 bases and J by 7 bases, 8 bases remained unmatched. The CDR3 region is CASSPGTSIYTQYF. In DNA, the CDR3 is TGTGCCAGCAGTCCCGGGACTAGCATATATACGCAGTATTTT.

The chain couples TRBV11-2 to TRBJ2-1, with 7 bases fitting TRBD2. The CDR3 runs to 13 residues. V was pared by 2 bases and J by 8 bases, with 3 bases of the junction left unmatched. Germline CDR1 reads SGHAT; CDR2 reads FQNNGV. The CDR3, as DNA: TGTGCCAGCAGCTTAAGGACTAGAGATGAGCAGTTCTTC. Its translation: CASSLRTRDEQFF.

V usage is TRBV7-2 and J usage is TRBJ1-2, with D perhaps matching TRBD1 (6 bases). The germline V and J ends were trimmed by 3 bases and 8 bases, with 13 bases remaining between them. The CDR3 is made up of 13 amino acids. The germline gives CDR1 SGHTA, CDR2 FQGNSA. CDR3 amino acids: CASSFGGALGYTF. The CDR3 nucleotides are TGTGCCAGCAGCTTTGGGGGCGCGTTGGGCTACACCTTC.

CDR3: CSVSQANQPQHF. As DNA, the CDR3 is TGCAGCGTTTCCCAGGCCAATCAGCCCCAGCATTTT. The chain uses TRBV29-1 and TRBJ1-5; D remains ambiguous. CDR1 and CDR2 (germline): SQVTM, ANQGSEA. CDR3 length equals 12 residues. Trimming removed 5 bases at V and 3 bases at J, with 8 bases between.

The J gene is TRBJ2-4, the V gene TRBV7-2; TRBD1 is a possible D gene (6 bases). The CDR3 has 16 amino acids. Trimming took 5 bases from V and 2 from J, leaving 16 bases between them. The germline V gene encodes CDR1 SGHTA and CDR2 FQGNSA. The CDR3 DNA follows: TGTGCCAGCAGCCTTACAGGGACACAAACCAAAAACATTCAGTACTTC. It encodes CASSLTGTQTKNIQYF.

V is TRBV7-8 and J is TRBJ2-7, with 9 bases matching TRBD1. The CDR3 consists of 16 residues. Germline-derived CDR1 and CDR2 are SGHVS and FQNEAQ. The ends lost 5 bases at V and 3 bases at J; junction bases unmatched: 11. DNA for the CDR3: TGTGCCAGCAGCCTTGGGCCGGGACAGGGTAACTACGAGCAGTACTTC. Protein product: CASSLGPGQGNYEQYF.

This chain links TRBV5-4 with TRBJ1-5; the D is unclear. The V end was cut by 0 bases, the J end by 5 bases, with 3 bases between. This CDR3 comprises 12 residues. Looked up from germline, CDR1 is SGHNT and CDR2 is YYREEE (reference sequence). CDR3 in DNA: TGTGCCAGCAGCTTGGACGATCAGCCCCAGCATTTT. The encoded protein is CASSLDDQPQHF.